The 31 T cell receptor beta chains given below trace back to one sample, sequenced in a study of T cell clonotyping in hematopoietic cell transplantation. Sequencing used immunoSEQ multiplex PCR; TCRdb keeps in-frame clones, though not all of them. The table has over 9,500 clones, about 70% seen once. Sample: peripheral blood mononuclear cells, taken 180 days after allogeneic stem cell transplant. Source of these receptors: a male patient between 60 and 69 years old who had an allogeneic stem cell transplant from an unrelated donor, so the T cells may come from the graft donor. Some clones in this sample may be carry-over from other donors' samples.

This chain links TRBV5-8 with TRBJ1-5; 10 nucleotides line up with TRBD1. The J segment lost 1 base and the V segment lost 2 bases, leaving 9 bases of the junction unmatched. This CDR3 has 18 amino acids. Germline V gives CDR1 SGHTS, CDR2 YDEGEE. The chain's CDR3 is CASSLGQGGLESNQPQHF. DNA of the CDR3: TGTGCCAGCAGCTTAGGACAGGGGGGTCTAGAAAGCAATCAGCCCCAGCATTTT. Supplemented by reference TRBV5-8 and TRBJ1-5, the full variable domain reads EAGVTQSPTHLIKTRGQQATLRCSPISGHTSVYWYQQALGLGLQFLLWYDEGEERNRGNFPPRFSGRQFPNYSSELNVNALELEDSALYLCASSLGQGGLESNQPQHFGDGTRLSIL.

Here the CDR3 DNA reads TGTGCCTGCATCCCGACTAGCGGGAAGGGAGATACGCAGTATTTT. It codes for CACIPTSGKGDTQYF. This chain joins TRBV30 and TRBJ2-3; 11 bases map to TRBD2. This CDR3 comprises 15 residues. V shed 6 bases, J shed 5 bases, and the junction held 10 bases outside the gene matches. CDR1 and CDR2 (germline): GTSNPN, SVGIG (reference sequence).

The rearrangement links TRBV7-6 to TRBJ2-5; a weak D match, TRBD2 (6 bases). The germline V and J ends were trimmed by 11 bases and 2 bases, with 15 bases remaining between them. Germline V gives CDR1 SGHVS, CDR2 FNYEAQ. CDR3 length: 13 amino acids. The CDR3 coding sequence is TGTGCCTCCCAGGGAGGCGGTCAAGAGACCCAGTACTTC. Protein sequence: CASQGGGQETQYF.

The V gene is TRBV6-1, the J gene TRBJ2-7, with 8 nucleotides matching TRBD1. Trimming took 6 bases from V and 5 from J; bases not matched to a gene: 9. There are 14 residues in the CDR3. CDR1 is MNHNS and CDR2 is SASEGT in the germline V gene. CDR3 sequence reads: CASRPGTGGNEQYF. Written as DNA, the CDR3 is TGTGCCAGCAGGCCGGGGACAGGAGGAAACGAGCAGTACTTC.

The rearrangement joins TRBV5-1 to TRBJ2-2; TRBD1 matches at 7 bases. This CDR3 has 15 residues. V trimming: 2 bases; J trimming: 7 bases; junction bases outside the gene matches: 8. Germline lookup yields CDR1 SGHRS and CDR2 YFSETQ. The CDR3 loop is CASSLRQGQDGELFF. The CDR3 DNA is TGCGCCAGCAGCTTACGACAGGGCCAGGACGGGGAGCTGTTTTTT. Supplemented by reference TRBV5-1 and TRBJ2-2, the full variable domain reads KAGVTQTPRYLIKTRGQQVTLSCSPISGHRSVSWYQQTPGQGLQFLFEYFSETQRNKGNFPGRFSGRQFSNSRSEMNVSTLELGDSALYLCASSLRQGQDGELFFGEGSRLTVL.

In this sample, this clone turned up once. This chain links TRBV9 with TRBJ2-3; weak D call: TRBD2 (6 bases). In germline, CDR1 is SGDLS, CDR2 YYNGEE. CDR3 size: 16 residues. The V and J ends lost 1 base and 1 base respectively, with 13 bases between them. The chain's CDR3 is CASSVFLASGTDTQYF. Here the CDR3 DNA reads TGTGCCAGCAGCGTATTCTTGGCTAGCGGCACAGATACGCAGTATTTT.

The table lists this clone with a few counts. The chain has TRBV7-9 and TRBJ1-4, with D tentatively TRBD1 (5 bases). V lost 5 bases and J 0 bases, leaving 7 bases between the germline ends. The CDR3 has 14 residues. The germline gives CDR1 SEHNR, CDR2 FQNEAQ (reference sequence). CDR3 in DNA: TGTGCCAGCAGCCTGGGGCCAACTAATGAAAAACTGTTTTTT. It codes for CASSLGPTNEKLFF.

CDR3 loop: CASSLNRNTEAFF. The CDR3, as DNA: TGCGCCAGCAGCTTAAATAGAAACACTGAAGCTTTCTTT. The chain carries TRBV5-1 and TRBJ1-1; no clear D. The V gene's germline CDR1 is SGHRS and CDR2 YFSETQ. V was shortened by 2 bases and J by 2 bases, with 7 bases between the two germline ends. The CDR3 totals 13 residues.

This clone showed up just a few times. The chain uses TRBV7-2 and TRBJ1-5; TRBD1 is a possible D gene (5 bases). Germline CDR1 is SGHTA and CDR2 is FQGNSA. The CDR3 sequence is 15 residues long. V was clipped by 5 bases and J by 6 bases, with 17 bases between them. CDR3 region: CASSPGAGLGQPQHF. Here the CDR3 DNA reads TGTGCCAGCAGCCCTGGGGCCGGATTGGGTCAGCCCCAGCATTTT.

The chain joins TRBV6-5 to TRBJ1-2; 8 positions match TRBD1. Germline assignment: CDR1 MNHEY and CDR2 SVGAGI. The ends lost 6 bases at V and 6 bases at J; junction bases unmatched: 6. The CDR3 is 13 residues long. CDR3 residues: CASSSGQGDGYTF. Written as DNA, the CDR3 is TGTGCCAGCAGCTCCGGACAGGGTGATGGCTACACCTTC.

The rearrangement links TRBV5-4 to TRBJ2-2; D tentatively reads TRBD1 or TRBD2 (7 bases each). Germline V gives CDR1 SGHNT, CDR2 YYREEE (reference sequence). V gave up 4 bases and J gave up 5 bases, with 15 bases separating them. CDR3 size: 15 residues. The DNA of the CDR3 is TGTGCCAGCAGCCTCAGGGGGAGGGGAACCGGGGAGCTGTTTTTT. The encoded protein is CASSLRGRGTGELFF.

This chain connects TRBV4-1 to TRBJ2-5; D not resolved. The CDR3 has 11 amino acids. Trimming removed 4 bases at V and 1 base at J, with 1 base between. CDR1 and CDR2 (germline): MGHRA, YSYEKL. The DNA for the CDR3 is TGCGCCAGCAGCCTCCAAGAGACCCAGTACTTC. It encodes CASSLQETQYF.

This chain links TRBV5-1 with TRBJ1-1, with D unresolved. The CDR3 covers 13 residues. V lost 0 bases and J lost 4, with 7 bases in between. Germline V lookup: CDR1 SGHRS, CDR2 YFSETQ. CDR3 loop: CASSLEVGTEAFF. The CDR3 DNA sequence: TGCGCCAGCAGCTTGGAAGTGGGCACTGAAGCTTTCTTT.

The gene calls are TRBV11-2 and TRBJ1-1; 8 nucleotides align to TRBD1. The CDR3 length is 14 residues. Germline CDR1 is SGHAT and CDR2 is FQNNGV. With 3 bases clipped from V and 5 bases from J, the junction kept 5 bases outside the gene matches. CDR3 sequence: CASSFSRGLTEAFF. CDR3 bases: TGTGCCAGCAGCTTTAGCAGGGGGCTAACTGAAGCTTTCTTT. The whole variable domain, remainder taken from reference TRBV11-2 and TRBJ1-1, is EAGVAQSPRYKIIEKRQSVAFWCNPISGHATLYWYQQILGQGPKLLIQFQNNGVVDDSQLPKDRFSAERLKGVDSTLKIQPAKLEDSAVYLCASSFSRGLTEAFFGQGTRLTVV.

The chain has TRBV6-5 and TRBJ2-5; tentatively, D is TRBD2 (5 bases). The J call is in doubt because the DNA end fits TRBJ2-7 better. The CDR3 length is 15 residues. Germline CDR1 MNHEY, CDR2 SVGAGI. CDR3 residues: CASSVRGLTRYEQYF. The CDR3 DNA is TGTGCCAGCAGTGTCCGAGGGCTTACTAGATACGAGCAGTACTTC.

The rearrangement joins TRBV6-9 to TRBJ2-3; 10 bases are shared with TRBD2. The CDR3 has 14 residues. The germline CDR1 and CDR2 sequences are MNHGY and SVAAGI. V lost 9 bases to trimming and J lost 1 base; unmatched junction nucleotides: 4. CDR3 amino acids: CASSGTSGTDTQYF. In DNA form, the CDR3 reads TGTGCCAGTTCCGGGACTAGCGGCACAGATACGCAGTATTTT.

This clone was picked up a small number of times. This chain uses TRBV27 with TRBJ2-7; D is uncertain. Germline CDR1 reads MNHEY; CDR2 reads SMNVEV (reference sequence). V lost 8 bases and J 2 bases, leaving 13 bases between the germline ends. This CDR3 spans 13 amino acids. CDR3 coding DNA: TGTGCCAGCTCTCATGGACGGACCTACGAGCAGTACTTC. Translating it yields CASSHGRTYEQYF.

The chain uses TRBV6-1 and TRBJ2-3, with 8 positions matching TRBD1. Germline CDR1 and CDR2: MNHNS and SASEGT. CDR3 length: 13 residues. Trimming took 1 base from V and 14 from J; bases not matched to a gene: 8. The CDR3, as DNA: TGTGCCAGCAGTGAAGGATCTGGGACAGGAAGGTATTTT. Protein product: CASSEGSGTGRYF.

The chain couples TRBV6-5 to TRBJ2-7; perhaps TRBD1 as D (6 bases). The CDR3 totals 13 residues. The ends were cut back, 2 bases at V and 5 bases at J, with 10 bases in the middle. Germline V CDR1 and CDR2: MNHEY, SVGAGI. The DNA for the CDR3 is TGTGCCAGCAGTTACGGGCAGGGGAACGAGCAGTACTTC. Translating gives CASSYGQGNEQYF.

The chain combines TRBV29-1 with TRBJ1-2; TRBD1 matches at 7 bases. The CDR3 loop spans 15 amino acids. The V segment lost 0 bases and the J segment 1 base; nucleotides outside the gene matches: 5. CDR1 and CDR2 from the germline V gene are SQVTM and ANQGSEA. CDR3 nucleotides: TGCAGCGTTGAAGACGGGACAGCCCTTAACTATGGCTACACCTTC. The encoded protein is CSVEDGTALNYGYTF.

The chain links TRBV6-5 to TRBJ1-5; D is undetermined. Germline values: CDR1 MNHEY, CDR2 SVGAGI. This CDR3 comprises 16 residues. Trimming left V 0 bases short and J 6 bases short, with 15 bases between. The DNA for the CDR3 is TGTGCCAGCAGTTACTCGACCCCCAGTTCGGGTCAGCCCCAGCATTTT. This translates into CASSYSTPSSGQPQHF.

This chain joins TRBV19 and TRBJ1-1, with a possible D match to TRBD1 (6 bases). Trimming removed 5 bases from V and 5 bases from J, with 18 bases in between. The CDR3 extends over 15 amino acids. Germline-derived CDR1 and CDR2 are LNHDA and SQIVND (reference sequence). CDR3 DNA: TGTGCCAGTAGTTCGGCCGGGGGGGCGGAGACTGAAGCTTTCTTT. Its protein product is CASSSAGGAETEAFF.

This clone turned up a few times. This rearrangement joins TRBV6-5 to TRBJ1-5, with a tentative D call TRBD1 (5 bases). Germline V gene data show CDR1 as MNHEY and CDR2 as SVGAGI. Trimming cost V 8 bases and J 2 bases, with 7 bases left between them. There are 12 residues in the CDR3. The CDR3 DNA follows: TGTGCCAGCGGGGGGGGCAATCAGCCCCAGCATTTT. Translation: CASGGGNQPQHF.

The J gene is TRBJ2-5, the V gene TRBV9; no clear D. Germline V lookup: CDR1 SGDLS, CDR2 YYNGEE. V was pared by 2 bases and J by 1 base, with 6 bases between. The CDR3 is 13 residues long. CDR3 sequence (DNA): TGTGCCAGCAGCGTGGGCGGCCAAGAGACCCAGTACTTC. Translated, it gives CASSVGGQETQYF.

This chain connects TRBV7-9 to TRBJ2-7; tentatively, D is TRBD1 or TRBD2 (5 bases each). Germline assignment: CDR1 SEHNR and CDR2 FQNEAQ (reference sequence). Trimming took off 8 bases at V and 7 bases at J, with 18 bases between the two ends. CDR3 length equals 13 residues. The CDR3 sequence: CASGRDGLLEQYF. CDR3 DNA sequence: TGTGCCAGCGGCCGGGACGGACTTTTGGAGCAGTACTTC.

The chain is built from TRBV6-5 and TRBJ1-6; D is unclear. CDR1 and CDR2 from the germline V gene are MNHEY and SVGAGI. The germline V and J ends were trimmed by 4 bases and 1 base, with 11 bases remaining between them. This CDR3 comprises 16 residues. The CDR3 here is CASSFSSGSYNSPLHF. CDR3 DNA sequence: TGTGCCAGCAGTTTCTCCTCCGGTTCCTATAATTCACCCCTCCACTTT.

This clone was counted a few times. V usage is TRBV5-4 and J usage is TRBJ1-2; TRBD1 is a possible D gene (6 bases). The CDR3 consists of 13 residues. CDR1 and CDR2 from the germline V gene are SGHNT and YYREEE (reference sequence). V lost 5 bases to trimming and J lost 6 bases, with 14 bases between them. CDR3: CASSPGTSDGYTF. The CDR3 DNA reads as TGTGCCAGCAGTCCCGGGACAAGTGATGGCTACACCTTC.

The chain couples TRBV28 to TRBJ1-2; 10 nucleotides agree with TRBD1. In germline, CDR1 is MDHEN, CDR2 SYDVKM. Trimming at V came to 1 base and at J to 3 bases, leaving 5 bases not matched to a gene. The CDR3 runs 16 residues. Here the CDR3 DNA reads TGTGCCAGCAGTTTATTCTTGGGACAGGGGCACTATGGCTACACCTTC. It yields the protein CASSLFLGQGHYGYTF.

The V and J genes are TRBV28 and TRBJ1-1, with D maybe TRBD1 (5 bases). V gave up 3 bases and J gave up 0 bases, with 8 bases separating them. The germline V gene has CDR1 MDHEN and CDR2 SYDVKM. The CDR3 extends over 14 amino acids. The CDR3 loop reads CASSLAGMNTEAFF. The CDR3 coding sequence is TGTGCCAGCAGTTTGGCAGGGATGAACACTGAAGCTTTCTTT.

The rearrangement uses TRBV6-5 and TRBJ1-2; a weak D match, TRBD1 (5 bases). With 2 bases removed from V and 14 bases from J, the gap between germline ends came to 15 bases. CDR1 is MNHEY and CDR2 is SVGAGI in the germline V gene. This CDR3 contains 12 residues. CDR3 DNA sequence: TGTGCCAGCAGTTACCATAACGGGGCGAGTACCTTC. It codes for CASSYHNGASTF.

This sequence joins TRBV29-1 and TRBJ1-2; D may be TRBD1 (6 bases). This CDR3 is built from 12 residues. Germline CDR1 is SQVTM and CDR2 is ANQGSEA. V lost 7 bases to trimming and J lost 4 bases, with 13 bases between them. CDR3 protein: CSAGGSFYGYTF. The CDR3 DNA is TGCAGCGCCGGGGGCAGCTTCTATGGCTACACCTTC. Full variable domain (rest looked up from reference TRBV29-1 and TRBJ1-2): SAVISQKPSRDICQRGTSLTIQCQVDSQVTMMFWYRQQPGQSLTLIATANQGSEATYESGFVIDKFPISRPNLTFSTLTVSNMSPEDSSIYLCSAGGSFYGYTFGSGTRLTVV.